Presented here are 8 T cell receptor beta chains from one specimen sequenced in a study of T cell responses to AZD1222 COVID-19 vaccine. Produced via immunoSEQ multiplex PCR; TCRdb's table is partial and in-frame only. The data show approximately 150,000 clones, 90% seen once. The sequencing here drew on peripheral blood, taken 28 days after the second AZD1222 dose. The receptors here all came from an adult who received the AZD1222 COVID-19 vaccine.

The chain has TRBV5-5 and TRBJ2-3, with 13 nucleotides matching TRBD2. Germline V gene sequence: CDR1 SGHKS, CDR2 YYEKEE (reference sequence). There are 17 residues in the CDR3. V lost 3 bases and J lost 2; bases outside the gene matches: 6. CDR3 sequence reads: CASSYPGLAGFTDTQYF. The DNA for the CDR3 is TGTGCCAGCAGCTACCCGGGACTAGCGGGATTCACAGATACGCAGTATTTT.

The chain is built from TRBV30 and TRBJ2-5; 9 bases fit TRBD2. Germline loops: CDR1 GTSNPN, CDR2 SVGIG (reference sequence). J gave up 4 bases and V 5 bases, and 8 bases lay outside the gene matches. The CDR3 runs to 14 residues. The CDR3 nucleotides read TGTGCCTGGTTGGATAGCGGGAGAGCAGAGACCCAGTACTTC. Translating it yields CAWLDSGRAETQYF.

This sequence joins TRBV19 and TRBJ1-2; no definite D call. The length of the CDR3 is 15 residues. V dropped 3 bases and J dropped 0 bases, with 11 bases sitting between them. Germline CDR1 LNHDA, CDR2 SQIVND (reference sequence). The CDR3 reads CASSIGDTTNYGYTF. The CDR3 DNA sequence: TGTGCCAGTAGTATCGGAGACACAACTAACTATGGCTACACCTTC.

CDR3 DNA sequence: TGTGCCAGCAGCAACTTCATCCCCGGGACAAACAATCAGCCCCAGCATTTT. This translates into CASSNFIPGTNNQPQHF. This chain links TRBV21-1 with TRBJ1-5; the table's D call, TRBD1, has no DNA check behind it. TRBV21-1 is assigned pseudogene status. The CDR3 has 17 residues.

The chain's CDR3 is CASRGQGTVYEQYF. The CDR3 DNA is TGTGCCAGCAGGGGACAGGGGACTGTCTACGAGCAGTACTTC. This rearrangement joins TRBV6-5 to TRBJ2-7; 10 positions agree with TRBD1. Losses at the gene ends were 6 bases for V and 3 bases for J; bases not matched to a gene: 5. The germline V gene has CDR1 MNHEY and CDR2 SVGAGI. This CDR3 is built from 14 residues.

This clone was counted only a few times. This chain uses TRBV15 with TRBJ1-1; D is perhaps TRBD1 (5 bases). The CDR3 spans 14 residues. With 1 base removed from V and 4 bases from J, the gap between germline ends came to 10 bases. Germline V gene data show CDR1 as LNHNV and CDR2 as YYDKDF (reference sequence). The CDR3: CATSRVFGGTEAFF. Here the CDR3 DNA reads TGTGCCACCAGCAGAGTATTCGGGGGCACTGAAGCTTTCTTT.

V usage is TRBV10-2 and J usage is TRBJ1-1, with a possible D match to TRBD1 (5 bases). The V gene's germline CDR1 is WSHSY and CDR2 SAAADI. V was cut by 6 bases and J by 1 base, with 15 bases left in between. The CDR3 has 15 residues. Here the CDR3 DNA reads TGCGCCAGCAGCCCCGTGGGGGGGACGAACACTGAAGCTTTCTTT. This sequence encodes CASSPVGGTNTEAFF.

The CDR3 loop is CASSLREGLEGSDTQYF. CDR3 in DNA: TGTGCCAGCAGTTTAAGGGAGGGACTCGAGGGGTCAGATACGCAGTATTTT. The gene calls are TRBV28 and TRBJ2-3; 7 positions agree with TRBD2. The trim removed 2 bases at V and 4 bases at J, leaving 12 bases unmatched. Per germline, CDR1 MDHEN and CDR2 SYDVKM. CDR3 size: 17 residues. Supplemented by reference TRBV28 and TRBJ2-3, the full variable domain reads DVKVTQSSRYLVKRTGEKVFLECVQDMDHENMFWYRQDPGLGLRLIYFSYDVKMKEKGDIPEGYSVSREKKERFSLILESASTNQTSMYLCASSLREGLEGSDTQYFGPGTRLTVL.